Included here is one T cell receptor beta chain sequence, with context. This record comes from a study of blood T cell repertoires in COVID-19. This CDR3 is 14 amino acids long. Looked up from germline, CDR1 is MNHEY and CDR2 is SVGAGI. V lost 2 bases and J lost 10; bases outside the gene matches: 8. Authors' analysis steps: Reference gene primer amplification yielded estimated nucleated cell counts. Libraries were prepared by immunoSEQ multiplex PCR; TCRdb keeps only in-frame clonotypes and omits some of them. V, J and clone size are taken as reported in that table, and D and trimming were inferred from the DNA itself. The sample carries 250,000 or so clones, about nine tenths recorded once.

The source material was peripheral blood. This chain links TRBV6-5 with TRBJ1-2, with TRBD1 matching over 9 bases. The TCR was taken from a man between 25 and 39 years old with COVID-19, enrolled during active disease. In DNA form, the CDR3 reads TGTGCCAGCAGTTACAACAGGGGGCCCTCTTTCTACACCTTC. As protein: CASSYNRGPSFYTF.